Here is one TCR beta chain with its context. Its antigen specificity is not known. No qualities accompany the bases; no much larger clone lies one base away. The V end gives up 6 bases and the J end 5 bases, leaving 8 bases in the junction not matched to a gene. CDR1 and CDR2, looked up from the germline V gene, are SNHLY and FYNNEI. The cysteine opens and the phenylalanine closes a CDR3 of 15 amino acids. The sequence is cut down to CDR3 DNA, 45 bases in frame from base 1. Sequencing of the TRB variable region was done with the immunoSEQ hsTCRB v3.0 assay at survey level resolution. TRB sequencing targeted a depth of about 35,000-50,000 T-cell genomes per sample. Pooled TRB libraries were sequenced on an Illumina MiSeq with a v3 150-cycle kit. In the source study's methods: Repertoire analysis was performed in R inside a reproducible Nextflow workflow that covered QC, data transformation and analysis. LymphoSeq2, an R package for exploring AIRR-Seq data, was used to implement custom analyses. A few samples yielding fewer than 5000 total TRB sequences were excluded, leaving 188 analyzed HIV repertoires. Among the roughly 190 retained HIV repertoires, 55 to 65 were collected before ART initiation and 120 to 130 were collected after ART initiation. Each repertoire was downsampled to 5000 TRB nucleotide sequences, and summary statistics were averaged across 100 downsampling iterations. Only TRB sequences with CDR3 regions of at least seven amino acids were retained for analysis. Two measures captured diversity: a Shannon entropy-derived clonality score and the Gini coefficient. In the repertoire networks, any two of the top 5000 CDR3 amino acid sequences were connected whenever the two sequences differed by an edit distance of one. For TRB CDR3 amino acid sequences, GLIPH2 was used to predict antigen specificity groups and MHC restriction. To flag known associations with CMV, EBV, HIV or tissue antigens, CDR3 amino acid sequences were compared against VDJdb and McPAS-TCR. Pre-ART, post-ART and control groups were compared with Wilcoxon signed-rank tests and Holm-Bonferroni correction. As stored in TCRdb, this immuneACCESS dataset retains in-frame rearrangements with V and J assigned. A fraction of the clones does not appear; measured against another copy, unresolved V genes explain less than half of the discrepancy, and the remainder lacks a known reason. The V and J calls and clone size are taken from that table; D and trimming were inferred from the DNA. The table for this sample lists some 16,000 clones; 80% to 90% of them were counted only once. The ten top clones hold roughly 4.8% of the sample.

This specimen belongs to a study of long-term antiretroviral therapy in people with HIV (dated by TCRdb to between 2021 and 2024). Study-wide context: Collection of the earliest samples took place about a decade ahead of the 2015 WHO recommendation for immediate ART, at a time when ART was typically delayed until CD4 counts fell. About 35% of the 30 participants with HIV were female. Whether ART initiation and durable HIV suppression were associated with changes in peripheral blood TRB repertoire composition and diversity was tested in a retrospective serial study. No cross-contamination during QIAcube processing turned up in test extractions that ran a monoclonal T-cell line alongside about 35 polyclonal samples. A total of roughly 200 cryopreserved PBMC samples came from 25 to 30 adults with confirmed HIV infection and were collected serially over a mean of roughly six years (range 1-12). On the study overall, not on this receptor specifically: Starting ART was linked to a significant rise in TRB diversity, yet even after long-term ART the diversity remained significantly lower than in transplant donor controls. Limited PBMC availability meant only the TCR beta chain was sequenced, without alpha chain pairing. CDR3 length ranges in HIV repertoires were narrower than in controls, and network structure suggested an antigen-experienced repertoire with only a slight naive shift after ART. Inferences about post-ART repertoire changes were limited because no data were available on ART adherence, viral resistance or therapy changes. At every time point, the repertoire was dominated by expanded TRB clones first identified before ART initiation, although this dominance fluctuated and, in many PLHIV, declined after ART. The samples span the years 2004 to 2017, and the ART regimens used at that time may not be as effective as current regimens. Because pre-ART samples had limited cell numbers, unsorted PBMC were profiled rather than sorted CD4+ and CD8+ T cells.

Inclusion was restricted to participants for whom at least one PBMC sample before ART initiation and at least two post-ART samples were available. All participants with HIV were treated in the United States of America. Before DNA extraction, cryopreserved samples containing 1-10 million PBMC were thawed and washed. At the time of the earliest PBMC sample, participants with HIV were aged between about 23 and 54 years. PBMC samples were contributed by each participant from 1-4 timepoints before ART initiation and 2-8 timepoints after ART initiation, with a median of 7 samples. For every participant, serial HIV viral load, CD4+ T-cell count, ART history and demographic data were obtained. Using a Qiagen kit on a QIAcube, genomic DNA was extracted from unsorted PBMC, with samples processed in batches of 12.

This sequence originates from a woman aged 40-49 years with HIV. Material: unsorted PBMCs, obtained 0.5 years after starting antiretroviral therapy. The rearranged segments are TRBV2 and TRBJ2-5, and 11 bases in between align with TRBD2. The CDR3 region: CASRLAGGGSETQYF. The bases are TGTGCCAGCAGGCTAGCGGGAGGAGGTAGCGAGACCCAGTACTTC.